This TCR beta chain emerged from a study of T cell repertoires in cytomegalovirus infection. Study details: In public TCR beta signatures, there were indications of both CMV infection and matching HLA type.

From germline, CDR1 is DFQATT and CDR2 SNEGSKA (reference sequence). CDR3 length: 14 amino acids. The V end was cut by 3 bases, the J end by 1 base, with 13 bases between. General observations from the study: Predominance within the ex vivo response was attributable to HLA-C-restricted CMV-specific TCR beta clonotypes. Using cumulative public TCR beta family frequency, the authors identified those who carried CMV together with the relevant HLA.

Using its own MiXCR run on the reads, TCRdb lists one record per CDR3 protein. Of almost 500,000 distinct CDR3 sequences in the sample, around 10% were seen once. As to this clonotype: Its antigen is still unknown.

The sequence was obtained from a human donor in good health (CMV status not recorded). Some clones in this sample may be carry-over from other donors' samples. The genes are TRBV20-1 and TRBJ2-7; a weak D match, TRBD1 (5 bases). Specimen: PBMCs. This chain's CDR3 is CSASAMTDSYEQYF. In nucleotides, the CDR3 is TGCAGTGCTAGCGCCATGACAGATTCCTACGAGCAGTACTTC.